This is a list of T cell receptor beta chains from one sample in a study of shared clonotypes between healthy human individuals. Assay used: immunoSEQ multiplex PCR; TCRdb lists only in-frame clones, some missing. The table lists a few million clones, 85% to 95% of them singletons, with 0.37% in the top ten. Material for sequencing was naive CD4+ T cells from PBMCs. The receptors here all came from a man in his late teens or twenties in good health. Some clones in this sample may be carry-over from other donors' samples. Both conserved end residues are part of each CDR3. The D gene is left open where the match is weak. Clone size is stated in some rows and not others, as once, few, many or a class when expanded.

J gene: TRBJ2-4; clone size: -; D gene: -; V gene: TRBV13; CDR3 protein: CASSLAPGSQAKNIQYF; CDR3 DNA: TGTGCCAGCAGCTTGGCCCCGGGGAGCCAAGCCAAAAACATTCAGTACTTC
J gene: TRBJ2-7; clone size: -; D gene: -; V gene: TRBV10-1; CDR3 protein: CASSEFSGALYEQYF; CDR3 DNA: TGCGCCAGCAGTGAGTTTTCAGGGGCCCTCTACGAGCAGTACTTC
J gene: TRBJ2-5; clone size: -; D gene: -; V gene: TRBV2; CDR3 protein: CASSPPSQETQYF; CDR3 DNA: TGTGCCAGCAGTCCCCCCAGCCAGGAGACCCAGTACTTC
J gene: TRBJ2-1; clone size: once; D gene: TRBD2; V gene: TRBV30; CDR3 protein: CAWTPGLAGGNEQFF; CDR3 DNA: TGTGCCTGGACGCCGGGACTAGCGGGAGGGAATGAGCAGTTCTTC
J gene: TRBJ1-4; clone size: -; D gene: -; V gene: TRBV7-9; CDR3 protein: CASSLARGAGNNEKLFF; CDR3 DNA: TGTGCCAGCAGCTTAGCCCGAGGGGCAGGGAATAATGAAAAACTGTTTTTT
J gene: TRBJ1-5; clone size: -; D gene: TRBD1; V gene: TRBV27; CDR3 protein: CASRGLGQGHQPQHF; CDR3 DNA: TGTGCCAGCAGGGGACTCGGACAGGGCCATCAGCCCCAGCATTTT
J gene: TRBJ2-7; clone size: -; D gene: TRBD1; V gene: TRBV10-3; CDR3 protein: CAITAGQGSEQYF; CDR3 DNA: TGTGCCATCACGGCGGGACAGGGGAGCGAGCAGTACTTC
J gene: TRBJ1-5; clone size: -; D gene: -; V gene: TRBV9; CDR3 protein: CASSPTSRDQPQHF; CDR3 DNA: TGTGCCAGCAGCCCCACATCCAGGGATCAGCCCCAGCATTTT
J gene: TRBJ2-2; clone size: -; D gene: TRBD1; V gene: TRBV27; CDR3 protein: CASTDRATGELFF; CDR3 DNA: TGTGCCAGCACGGACAGGGCCACCGGGGAGCTGTTTTTT
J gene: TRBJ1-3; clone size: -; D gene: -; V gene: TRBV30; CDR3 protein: CAWNREGTGNTIYF; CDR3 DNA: TGTGCCTGGAATCGGGAGGGTACTGGAAACACCATATATTTT
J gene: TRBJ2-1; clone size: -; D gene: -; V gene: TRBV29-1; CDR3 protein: CSVVRAGMTSNEQFF; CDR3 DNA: TGCAGCGTTGTTAGGGCGGGGATGACATCCAATGAGCAGTTCTTC
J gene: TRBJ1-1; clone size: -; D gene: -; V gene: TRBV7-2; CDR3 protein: CASSLLGQNTEAFF; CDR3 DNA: TGTGCCAGCAGCTTACTGGGCCAGAACACTGAAGCTTTCTTT
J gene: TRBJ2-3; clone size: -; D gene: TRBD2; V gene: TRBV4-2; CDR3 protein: CASSQDPWREGQDTQYF; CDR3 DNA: TGTGCCAGCAGCCAAGATCCCTGGCGGGAGGGCCAAGATACGCAGTATTTT
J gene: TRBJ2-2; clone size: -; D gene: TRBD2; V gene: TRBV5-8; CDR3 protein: CASSFLPSGSTGELFF; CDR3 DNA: TGTGCCAGCAGCTTCCTCCCTAGCGGGAGCACCGGGGAGCTGTTTTTT
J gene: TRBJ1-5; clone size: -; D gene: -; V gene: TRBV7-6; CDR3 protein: CASSLSPSGGGSNQPQHF; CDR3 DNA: TGTGCCAGCAGCTTATCCCCTTCCGGGGGCGGGAGCAATCAGCCCCAGCATTTT
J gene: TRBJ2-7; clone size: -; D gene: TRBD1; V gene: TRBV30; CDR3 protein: CAWSADRGIAEQYF; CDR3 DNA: TGTGCCTGGAGTGCAGACAGGGGAATTGCCGAGCAGTACTTC
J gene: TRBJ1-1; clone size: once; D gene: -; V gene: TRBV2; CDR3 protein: CASRGVSIPTEAFF; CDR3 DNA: TGTGCCAGCAGAGGCGTCAGTATCCCCACTGAAGCTTTCTTT
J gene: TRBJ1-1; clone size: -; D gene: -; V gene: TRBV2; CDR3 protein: CATGTVGNTEAFF; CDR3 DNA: TGTGCCACCGGGACGGTGGGGAACACTGAAGCTTTCTTT